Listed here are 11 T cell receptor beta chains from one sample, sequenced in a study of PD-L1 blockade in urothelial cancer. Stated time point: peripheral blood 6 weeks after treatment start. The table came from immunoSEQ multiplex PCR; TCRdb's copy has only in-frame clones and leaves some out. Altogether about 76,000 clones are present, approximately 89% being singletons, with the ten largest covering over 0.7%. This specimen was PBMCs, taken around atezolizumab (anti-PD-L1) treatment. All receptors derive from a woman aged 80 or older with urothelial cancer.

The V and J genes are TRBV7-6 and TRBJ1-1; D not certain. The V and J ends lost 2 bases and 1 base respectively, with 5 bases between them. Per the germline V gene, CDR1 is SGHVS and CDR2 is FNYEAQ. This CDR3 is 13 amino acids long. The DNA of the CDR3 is TGTGCCAGCAGCTTATGGCAGAACACTGAAGCTTTCTTT. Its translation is CASSLWQNTEAFF.

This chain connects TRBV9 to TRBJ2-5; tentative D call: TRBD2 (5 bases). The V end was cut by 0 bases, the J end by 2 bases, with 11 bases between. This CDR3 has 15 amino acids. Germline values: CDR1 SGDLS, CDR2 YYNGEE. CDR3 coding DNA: TGTGCCAGCAGCGTAGATTTCGGGGAACAAGAGACCCAGTACTTC. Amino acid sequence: CASSVDFGEQETQYF.

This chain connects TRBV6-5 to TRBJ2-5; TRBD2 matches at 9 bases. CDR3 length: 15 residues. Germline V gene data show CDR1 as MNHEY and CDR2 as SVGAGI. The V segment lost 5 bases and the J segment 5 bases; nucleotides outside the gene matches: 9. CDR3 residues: CASSPLVAGAETQYF. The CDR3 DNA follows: TGTGCCAGCAGTCCCTTAGTAGCGGGAGCGGAGACCCAGTACTTC.

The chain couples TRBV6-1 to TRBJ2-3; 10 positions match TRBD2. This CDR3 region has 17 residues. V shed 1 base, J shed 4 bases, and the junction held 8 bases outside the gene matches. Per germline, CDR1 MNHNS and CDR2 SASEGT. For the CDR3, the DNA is TGTGCCAGCAGTGAAGGAAAGGCTAGCGGGAGAGCAGATACGCAGTATTTT. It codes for CASSEGKASGRADTQYF.

CDR3 DNA: TGTGCCAGCAGCACCCGACTAGCGGGAGGCGGGGTCATTCAGTACTTC. Protein: CASSTRLAGGGVIQYF. The rearrangement links TRBV7-9 to TRBJ2-4; 13 nucleotides line up with TRBD2. The ends lost 5 bases at V and 9 bases at J; junction bases unmatched: 10. The CDR3 is 16 residues long. Germline values: CDR1 SEHNR, CDR2 FQNEAQ (reference sequence).

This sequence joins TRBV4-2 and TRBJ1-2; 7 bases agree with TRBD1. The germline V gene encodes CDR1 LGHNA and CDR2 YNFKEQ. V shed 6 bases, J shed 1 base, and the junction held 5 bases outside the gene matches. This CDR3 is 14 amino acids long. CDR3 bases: TGTGCCAGCAGGTCGGGACAGCTTAACTATGGCTACACCTTC. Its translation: CASRSGQLNYGYTF.

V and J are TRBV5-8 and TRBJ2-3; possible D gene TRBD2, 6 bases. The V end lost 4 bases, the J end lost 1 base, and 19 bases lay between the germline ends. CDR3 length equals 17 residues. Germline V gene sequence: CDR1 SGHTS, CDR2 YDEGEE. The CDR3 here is CASSHGSSVVGTDTQYF. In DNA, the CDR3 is TGTGCCAGCAGCCACGGGAGTTCAGTGGTTGGCACAGATACGCAGTATTTT.

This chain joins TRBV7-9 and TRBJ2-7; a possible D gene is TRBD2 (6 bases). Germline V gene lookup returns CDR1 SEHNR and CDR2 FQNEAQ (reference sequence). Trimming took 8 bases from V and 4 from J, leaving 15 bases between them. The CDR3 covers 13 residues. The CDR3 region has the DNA TGTGCCAGCCATAGGGCGGGATCGTACGAGCAGTACTTC. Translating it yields CASHRAGSYEQYF. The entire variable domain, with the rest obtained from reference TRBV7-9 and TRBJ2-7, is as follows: DTGVSQNPRHKITKRGQNVTFRCDPISEHNRLYWYRQTLGQGPEFLTYFQNEAQLEKSRLLSDRFSAERPKGSFSTLEIQRTEQGDSAMYLCASHRAGSYEQYFGPGTRLTVT.

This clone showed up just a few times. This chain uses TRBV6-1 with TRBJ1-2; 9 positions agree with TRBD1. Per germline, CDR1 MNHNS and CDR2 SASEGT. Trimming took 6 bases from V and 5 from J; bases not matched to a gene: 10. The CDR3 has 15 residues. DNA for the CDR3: TGTGCCAGCAGCGACAGGGGGAACAACCCTTATGGCTACACCTTC. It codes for CASSDRGNNPYGYTF.

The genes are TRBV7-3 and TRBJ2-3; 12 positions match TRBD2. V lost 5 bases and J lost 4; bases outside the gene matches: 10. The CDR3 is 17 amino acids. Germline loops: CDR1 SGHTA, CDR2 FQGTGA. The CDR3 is CASSPRASGRAPDTQYF. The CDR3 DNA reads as TGTGCCAGCAGCCCACGGGCTAGCGGGAGGGCCCCAGATACGCAGTATTTT. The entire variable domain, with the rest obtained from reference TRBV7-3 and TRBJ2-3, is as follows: GAGVSQTPSNKVTEKGKYVELRCDPISGHTALYWYRQSLGQGPEFLIYFQGTGAADDSGLPNDRFFAVRPEGSVSTLKIQRTERGDSAVYLCASSPRASGRAPDTQYFGPGTRLTVL.

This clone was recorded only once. For the CDR3, the DNA is TGTGCCAGCAGTCAAGGACAGGGTCAAGAGACCCAGTACTTC. It is translated as CASSQGQGQETQYF. V and J are TRBV6-1 and TRBJ2-5, with TRBD1 matching over 8 bases. The CDR3 is made up of 14 amino acids. Germline lookup yields CDR1 MNHNS and CDR2 SASEGT. V lost 5 bases, J lost 2 bases, and 4 bases stayed unmatched.